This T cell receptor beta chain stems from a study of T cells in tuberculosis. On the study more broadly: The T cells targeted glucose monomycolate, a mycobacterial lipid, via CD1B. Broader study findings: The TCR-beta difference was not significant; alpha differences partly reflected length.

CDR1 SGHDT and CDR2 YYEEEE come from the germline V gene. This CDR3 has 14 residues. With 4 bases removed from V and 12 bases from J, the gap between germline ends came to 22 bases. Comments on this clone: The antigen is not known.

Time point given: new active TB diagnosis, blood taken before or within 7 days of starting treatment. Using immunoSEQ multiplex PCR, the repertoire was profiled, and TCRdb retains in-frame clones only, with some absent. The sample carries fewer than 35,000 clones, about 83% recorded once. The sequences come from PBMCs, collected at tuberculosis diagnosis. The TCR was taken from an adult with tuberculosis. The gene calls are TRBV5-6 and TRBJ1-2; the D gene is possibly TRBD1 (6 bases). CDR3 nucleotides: TGTGCCAGCAGCCTAAGGGGGTCAAGGTCCGAGGACACCTTC. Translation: CASSLRGSRSEDTF.